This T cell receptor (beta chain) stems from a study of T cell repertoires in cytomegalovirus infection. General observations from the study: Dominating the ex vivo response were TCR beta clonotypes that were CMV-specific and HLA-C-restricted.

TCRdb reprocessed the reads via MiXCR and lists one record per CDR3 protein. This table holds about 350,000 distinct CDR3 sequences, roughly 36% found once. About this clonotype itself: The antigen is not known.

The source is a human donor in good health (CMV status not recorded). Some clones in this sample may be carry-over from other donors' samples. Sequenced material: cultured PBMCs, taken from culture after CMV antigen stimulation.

In nucleotides, the CDR3 is TGCAGTGCTAGCGGACTAGCGGTAAGGTCCTACGAGCAGTACTTC. Translating gives CSASGLAVRSYEQYF. The chain is built from TRBV20-1 and TRBJ2-7, with 10 bases lining up with TRBD2. Germline V gene data show CDR1 as DFQATT and CDR2 as SNEGSKA (reference sequence). V was pared by 3 bases and J by 1 base, with 6 bases of the junction left unmatched. The CDR3 has 15 amino acids.